The 18 T cell receptor beta chains presented below share a single source sample, sequenced in a study of T cells after yellow fever vaccination. TCRdb reanalysed the 5' RACE reads using MiXCR and keeps one entry per CDR3 protein. The table shows roughly 330,000 distinct CDR3 sequences, with almost 4% occurring only once. The sequencing used PBMCs, collected 5 days after the yellow fever booster vaccination. The receptors shown here come from a man aged 18 to 29 who received the YFV17D yellow fever vaccine.

This clonotype was counted a few times. The rearrangement links TRBV5-1 to TRBJ2-1; D remains unclear. V dropped 4 bases and J dropped 2 bases, with 13 bases sitting between them. The CDR3 is 15 residues long. Per the germline V gene, CDR1 is SGHRS and CDR2 is YFSETQ. The CDR3 region has the DNA TGCGCCAGCAGCCCGGAAAGCCTAACCTACAATGAGCAGTTCTTC. It codes for CASSPESLTYNEQFF.

V is TRBV7-2 and J is TRBJ2-3; tentatively, D is TRBD1 (5 bases). The CDR3 consists of 13 residues. The germline V and J ends were trimmed by 5 bases and 6 bases, with 12 bases remaining between them. Per the germline V gene, CDR1 is SGHTA and CDR2 is FQGNSA. The CDR3 protein is CASSPKWGDTQYF. The CDR3 DNA sequence: TGTGCCAGCAGCCCCAAGTGGGGCGATACGCAGTATTTT.

The rearrangement uses TRBV5-1 and TRBJ1-3; 7 bases align to TRBD1. Per the germline V gene, CDR1 is SGHRS and CDR2 is YFSETQ. Trimming took 1 base from V and 0 from J; bases not matched to a gene: 4. The CDR3 totals 16 residues. The CDR3 reads CASSLTTGSSGNTIYF. CDR3 sequence (DNA): TGCGCCAGCAGCTTGACGACAGGGAGCTCTGGAAACACCATATATTTT.

A few counts support this clonotype. The V gene is TRBV5-6, the J gene TRBJ2-2; D is ambiguous. The germline CDR1 and CDR2 sequences are SGHDT and YYEEEE. The CDR3 is made up of 15 amino acids. Trimming took off 4 bases at V and 1 base at J, with 11 bases between the two ends. DNA of the CDR3: TGTGCCAGCAGCCGCCCCCCCCAGAACACCGGGGAGCTGTTTTTT. Protein: CASSRPPQNTGELFF.

This clonotype was seen many times. The chain employs TRBV7-8 and TRBJ1-1; D is uncertain. Germline lookup yields CDR1 SGHVS and CDR2 FQNEAQ. This CDR3 spans 15 amino acids. Trimming took 1 base from V and 1 from J, leaving 10 bases between them. The CDR3 spells CASSLGGSPNTEAFF. CDR3 nucleotide sequence: TGTGCCAGCAGCTTAGGTGGCAGCCCGAACACTGAAGCTTTCTTT.

The J gene is TRBJ2-3, the V gene TRBV4-3; 10 nucleotides line up with TRBD1. Germline V gives CDR1 LGHNA, CDR2 YSLEER. This CDR3 has 18 residues. V lost 3 bases to trimming and J lost 2 bases; unmatched junction nucleotides: 11. The CDR3 reads CASSHAPPDRGITDTQYF. The CDR3 DNA sequence: TGCGCCAGCAGCCATGCCCCACCGGACAGGGGGATCACAGATACGCAGTATTTT.

This clonotype was seen more than once but under ten times. The rearrangement links TRBV5-1 to TRBJ1-2, with a possible D match to TRBD1 (6 bases). V was trimmed by 4 bases and J by 1 base, leaving 11 bases between them. Germline CDR1 is SGHRS and CDR2 is YFSETQ. The length of the CDR3 is 14 residues. CDR3 loop: CASSPGTLNYGYTF. CDR3 in DNA: TGCGCCAGCAGCCCGGGGACACTTAACTATGGCTACACCTTC.

This clonotype came up many times. The gene calls are TRBV4-2 and TRBJ1-2; D unresolved. This CDR3 has 14 residues. V lost 0 bases to trimming and J lost 4 bases, with 9 bases between them. Germline V gene data show CDR1 as LGHNA and CDR2 as YNFKEQ. CDR3 amino acids: CASSQDSDIYGYTF. The CDR3 DNA follows: TGTGCCAGCAGCCAAGATTCTGATATCTATGGCTACACCTTC.

The CDR3 DNA reads as TGTGCCAGCAGCTCCGGGACAGGGGGCCTAAATGAGCAGTTCTTC. This sequence encodes CASSSGTGGLNEQFF. The rearrangement joins TRBV7-2 to TRBJ2-1, with 12 bases that match TRBD1. CDR3 size: 15 residues. Germline CDR1 SGHTA, CDR2 FQGNSA. The trim removed 4 bases at V and 7 bases at J, leaving 5 bases unmatched.

This clonotype came up a few times. The V call is TRBV5-1, the J call TRBJ2-1; D might be TRBD1 or TRBD2, each matching 5 bases. The CDR3 is 15 amino acids. Trimming removed 0 bases from V and 1 base from J, with 8 bases in between. CDR1 SGHRS and CDR2 YFSETQ come from the germline V gene. The CDR3 region has the DNA TGCGCCAGCAGCTTGGGAGGGGAGTCCTACAATGAGCAGTTCTTC. Translating gives CASSLGGESYNEQFF. The full variable domain, completed using reference TRBV5-1 and TRBJ2-1, is KAGVTQTPRYLIKTRGQQVTLSCSPISGHRSVSWYQQTPGQGLQFLFEYFSETQRNKGNFPGRFSGRQFSNSRSEMNVSTLELGDSALYLCASSLGGESYNEQFFGPGTRLTVL.

The V call is TRBV29-1, the J call TRBJ2-2; D unclear. The germline V gene has CDR1 SQVTM and CDR2 ANQGSEA. There are 13 residues in the CDR3. Deletions cut 2 bases from V and 4 bases from J, with 8 bases between. The CDR3 reads CSVEIGLTGELFF. The CDR3 coding sequence is TGCAGCGTTGAAATCGGCCTCACCGGGGAGCTGTTTTTT.

This clonotype was counted at least ten times. The rearrangement uses TRBV11-2 and TRBJ1-4; TRBD1 might be the D (6 bases). The germline CDR1 and CDR2 sequences are SGHAT and FQNNGV. This CDR3 contains 14 residues. V lost 5 bases and J lost 4, with 11 bases in between. CDR3 residues: CASSIGTLNEKLFF. CDR3 bases: TGTGCCAGCAGCATAGGGACACTTAATGAAAAACTGTTTTTT.

This rearrangement joins TRBV20-1 to TRBJ2-3, with D possibly being TRBD1 or TRBD2 (6 bases each). The CDR3 extends over 14 amino acids. The germline V gene has CDR1 DFQATT and CDR2 SNEGSKA (reference sequence). V was clipped by 0 bases and J by 6 bases, with 13 bases between them. The DNA of the CDR3 is TGCAGTGCTAGAGATCTAGGGGGGTTGGATACGCAGTATTTT. Protein: CSARDLGGLDTQYF.

V usage is TRBV7-2 and J usage is TRBJ1-1, with D possibly TRBD1 on 5 matching bases. Germline V gives CDR1 SGHTA, CDR2 FQGNSA. The CDR3 is 15 residues long. The V gene lost 2 bases and the J gene lost 0 bases, with 10 bases spanning the gap. The CDR3 nucleotides read TGTGCCAGCAGCTTATCAGGGAGGGTGAACACTGAAGCTTTCTTT. Residues: CASSLSGRVNTEAFF. The complete variable domain, with remaining parts taken from reference TRBV7-2 and TRBJ1-1, reads GAGVSQSPSNKVTEKGKDVELRCDPISGHTALYWYRQSLGQGLEFLIYFQGNSAPDKSGLPSDRFSAERTGGSVSTLTIQRTQQEDSAVYLCASSLSGRVNTEAFFGQGTRLTVV.

This clonotype was detected only a few times. The V and J genes are TRBV6-1 and TRBJ1-5, with D possibly being TRBD1 (5 bases). This CDR3 contains 15 residues. Trimming removed 4 bases at V and 9 bases at J, with 19 bases between. Germline CDR1 reads MNHNS; CDR2 reads SASEGT. The CDR3 DNA sequence: TGTGCCAGCAGTGTCGCGGGACCCTCCATAGGGCCCCAGCATTTT. It yields the protein CASSVAGPSIGPQHF.

Only a few counts were recorded for this clonotype. The rearrangement uses TRBV4-2 and TRBJ2-5; 7 nucleotides match TRBD1. CDR1 is LGHNA, CDR2 YNFKEQ, per germline. This CDR3 comprises 15 residues. The V and J ends lost 1 base and 4 bases, in that order; junction bases with no gene match: 6. This CDR3 is CASSQGQGVLETQYF. Here the CDR3 DNA reads TGTGCCAGCAGCCAAGGACAGGGAGTTTTAGAGACCCAGTACTTC.

This chain links TRBV4-2 with TRBJ2-3; 9 nucleotides agree with TRBD1. CDR1 is LGHNA, CDR2 YNFKEQ, per germline. The CDR3 has 17 residues. Germline trimming cut 0 bases from V and 4 bases from J; bases unmatched to any gene: 8. CDR3 coding DNA: TGTGCCAGCAGCCAAGATCGGGACAGGGATATCCCAGATACGCAGTATTTT. Its translation: CASSQDRDRDIPDTQYF.

This clonotype turned up a few times. V gene TRBV24-1 combines with J gene TRBJ2-7; 7 bases fit TRBD1. The CDR3 runs to 17 residues. Germline loops: CDR1 KGHDR, CDR2 SFDVKD. The junction had 12 bases not matched to a gene; V was cut back by 0 bases and J by 5 bases. The chain's CDR3 is CATSDLGRQGRVHEQYV. The CDR3 DNA reads as TGTGCCACCAGTGATTTGGGAAGACAGGGTAGGGTCCACGAGCAGTACGTC.